This T cell receptor (beta chain) was identified in a study of T cell clonotyping in hematopoietic cell transplantation. General observations from the study: At the given depth, recipient repertoires were over 97% de novo clonotypes. Recipient TCR diversity dropped after transplant; expanded clonotypes rose from day 30 to 180.

CDR3 length: 14 residues. The germline CDR1 and CDR2 sequences are MNHEY and SVGAGI. The V gene lost 6 bases and the J gene lost 1 base, with 13 bases spanning the gap. With respect to this clone: Its antigen is as yet unknown.

Clones were sequenced by immunoSEQ multiplex PCR, and TCRdb holds only the in-frame ones, with some missing. This table holds about 18,000 clones, under 85% found once. The gene calls are TRBV6-5 and TRBJ2-7; possible D gene TRBD1, 5 bases. Specimen: peripheral blood mononuclear cells. The receptor was isolated from a man in his fifties or sixties in good health. Some clones in this sample may be carry-over from other donors' samples. For the CDR3, the DNA is TGTGCCAGCAGCGCGAGAAGGGGTTCCTACGAGCAGTACTTC. Amino acids: CASSARRGSYEQYF.